What follows describes a single T cell receptor (beta chain). Antigen: not known. The data are from a study of regulatory and conventional T cells in RAG deficiency. Whole-study findings and limits: Omenn patients showed >80% Treg-Tconv overlap and shorter CDR3 lengths. Omenn syndrome and CID/AS patients had around 100-fold fewer unique Treg TCR beta sequences, versus around 9.8-fold elsewhere.

The V end lost 5 bases, the J end lost 10 bases, and 15 bases lay between the germline ends. Germline CDR1 reads LNHDA; CDR2 reads SQIVND (reference sequence). The CDR3 length is 13 residues. The assay was immunoSEQ multiplex PCR, and TCRdb's table has in-frame clones only and misses some. The sample consists of about 8,500 clones, around 81% of them appearing once. The data also belong to a second study, concerning regulatory T cells. That report adds: The primer mix had 52 TRBV and 13 TRBJ primers. Regulatory T cells showed the strongest V-J pair restriction and V/J gene skewing among patient repertoires.

Input material: CD8+ T cells sorted from blood. The V gene is TRBV19, the J gene TRBJ2-1, with a weak D call TRBD2 (6 bases). The TCR comes from a human donor in good health. The CDR3 reads CASSWRDGREQFF. The CDR3 DNA reads TGTGCCAGTAGTTGGAGGGATGGGCGGGAGCAGTTCTTC.